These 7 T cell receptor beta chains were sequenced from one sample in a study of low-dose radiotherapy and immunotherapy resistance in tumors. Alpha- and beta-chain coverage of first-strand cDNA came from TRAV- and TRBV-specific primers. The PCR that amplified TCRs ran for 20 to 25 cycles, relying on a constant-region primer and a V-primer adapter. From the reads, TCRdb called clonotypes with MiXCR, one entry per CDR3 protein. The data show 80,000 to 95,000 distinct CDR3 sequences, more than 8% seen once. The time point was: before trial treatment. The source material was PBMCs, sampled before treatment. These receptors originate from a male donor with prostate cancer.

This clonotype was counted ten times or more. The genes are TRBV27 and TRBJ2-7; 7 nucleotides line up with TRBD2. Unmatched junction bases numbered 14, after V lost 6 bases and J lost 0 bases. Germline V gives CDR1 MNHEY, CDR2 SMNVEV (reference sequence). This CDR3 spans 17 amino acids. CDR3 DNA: TGTGCCAGCAGCGCGCCGGGGGGAAGTGGGAGCTCCTACGAGCAGTACTTC. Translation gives CASSAPGGSGSSYEQYF.

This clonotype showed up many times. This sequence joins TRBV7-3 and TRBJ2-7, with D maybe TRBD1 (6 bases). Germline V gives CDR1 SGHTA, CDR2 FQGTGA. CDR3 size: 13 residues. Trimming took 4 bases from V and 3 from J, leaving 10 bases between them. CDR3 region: CASSYQGGYEQYF. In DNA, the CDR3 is TGTGCCAGCAGCTATCAAGGGGGCTACGAGCAGTACTTC.

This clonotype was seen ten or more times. CDR3 protein: CASSYSGGSTDTQYF. CDR3 bases: TGTGCCAGCAGTTACTCGGGCGGCAGCACAGATACGCAGTATTTT. V and J are TRBV6-5 and TRBJ2-3; D call uncertain. This CDR3 is built from 15 residues. Trimming stripped 0 bases from V and 0 bases from J, with 7 bases between. Germline CDR1 and CDR2: MNHEY and SVGAGI.

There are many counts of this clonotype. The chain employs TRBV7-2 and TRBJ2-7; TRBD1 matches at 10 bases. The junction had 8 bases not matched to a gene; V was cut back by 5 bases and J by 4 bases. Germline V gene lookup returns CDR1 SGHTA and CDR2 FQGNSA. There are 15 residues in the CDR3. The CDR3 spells CASSGGTGERYEQYF. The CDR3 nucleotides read TGTGCCAGCAGCGGGGGGACAGGGGAACGATACGAGCAGTACTTC.

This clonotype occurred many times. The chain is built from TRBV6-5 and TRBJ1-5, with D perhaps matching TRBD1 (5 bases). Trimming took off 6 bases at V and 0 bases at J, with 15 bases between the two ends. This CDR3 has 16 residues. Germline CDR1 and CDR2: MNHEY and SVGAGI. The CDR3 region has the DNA TGTGCCAGCAGCCGGGCCGGGGGGAATAGCAATCAGCCCCAGCATTTT. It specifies CASSRAGGNSNQPQHF.

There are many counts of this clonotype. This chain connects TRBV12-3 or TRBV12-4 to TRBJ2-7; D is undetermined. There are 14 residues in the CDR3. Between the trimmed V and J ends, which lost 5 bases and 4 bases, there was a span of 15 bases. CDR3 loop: CASSPGSFPYEQYF. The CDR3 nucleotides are TGTGCCAGCAGTCCTGGGTCTTTCCCGTACGAGCAGTACTTC.

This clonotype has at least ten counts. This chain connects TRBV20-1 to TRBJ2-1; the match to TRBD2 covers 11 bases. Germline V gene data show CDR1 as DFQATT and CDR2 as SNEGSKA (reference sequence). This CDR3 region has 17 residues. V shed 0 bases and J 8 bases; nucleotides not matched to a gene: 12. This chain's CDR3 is CSARDMTSGNIRDEQFF. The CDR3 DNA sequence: TGCAGTGCTAGAGATATGACTAGCGGGAACATACGGGATGAGCAGTTCTTC.